This TCR beta chain was obtained from a study of blood T cell repertoires in COVID-19. As processed by the authors: Nucleated cell counts were estimated from reference gene primer amplification. Profiling relied on immunoSEQ multiplex PCR, and the TCRdb table lists in-frame clones only, not all of them. V, J and clone size were drawn from that table, and D and trimming were deduced from the DNA. The table records 130,000 to 150,000 clones, around 84% of them present only once. Trimming cost V 3 bases and J 4 bases, with 8 bases left between them. The CDR3 has 12 residues. Germline CDR1 reads SQVTM; CDR2 reads ANQGSEA.

Material for sequencing was peripheral blood. The V and J genes are TRBV29-1 and TRBJ2-3, with TRBD2 as a possible D gene (6 bases). The source is a human donor in a cohort sampled during active COVID-19. The CDR3 loop reads CSVDPGADTQYF. Here the CDR3 DNA reads TGCAGCGTTGACCCGGGAGCAGATACGCAGTATTTT.